The subject of this entry is one TCR beta chain. The length of the CDR3 is 12 residues. From germline, CDR1 is KGHSH and CDR2 LQKENI. The germline V and J ends were trimmed by 6 bases and 5 bases, with 10 bases remaining between them. For TCRbeta, the library was prepared with unique molecular identifiers. A single record per CDR3 protein comes from TCRdb applying MiXCR to the PCR reads. The data show roughly 610,000 distinct CDR3 sequences, roughly a tenth seen once. This sample is drawn from a study of T-cell reconstitution after alpha-beta-depleted transplantation in children. The chain uses TRBV18 and TRBJ1-1; possibly TRBD1 for D (5 bases). The sequence came from a human donor who donated a stem cell graft to a child with acute myeloid leukemia. Sample: PBMCs from the stem cell graft donor, taken from the stem cell graft. In DNA form, the CDR3 reads TGTGCCAGCTCTCTAGGGGAAACTGAAGCTTTCTTT. This translates into CASSLGETEAFF.